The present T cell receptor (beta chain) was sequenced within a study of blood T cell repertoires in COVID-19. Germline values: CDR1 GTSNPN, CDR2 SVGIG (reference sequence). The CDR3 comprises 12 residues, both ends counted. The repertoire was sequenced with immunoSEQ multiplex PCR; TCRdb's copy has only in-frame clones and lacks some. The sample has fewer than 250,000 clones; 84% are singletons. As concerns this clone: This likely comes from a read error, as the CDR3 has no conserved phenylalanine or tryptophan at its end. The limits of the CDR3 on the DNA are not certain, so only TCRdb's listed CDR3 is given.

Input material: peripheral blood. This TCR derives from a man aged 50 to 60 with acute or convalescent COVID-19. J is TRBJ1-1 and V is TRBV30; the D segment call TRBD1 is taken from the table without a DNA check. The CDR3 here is CAWSVGQGSFDL.